The 32 T cell receptor beta chains reported below all come from one sample, sequenced in a study of cytomegalovirus exposure and HLA in healthy donors. Clones were read by immunoSEQ multiplex PCR, and TCRdb kept only the in-frame ones, dropping some. Here the sample spans tens of thousands of clones, around 97% being singletons. Input material: PBMCs. These receptors all come from a woman between 18 and 29 years old in good health and CMV-seropositive.

Note on this clone: The identical CDR3 is also encoded by other nucleotide sequences in the sample. The V and J genes are TRBV6-5 and TRBJ2-5; maybe TRBD2 (5 bases). Germline V gene lookup returns CDR1 MNHEY and CDR2 SVGAGI. Trimming removed 5 bases at V and 5 bases at J, with 6 bases between. This CDR3 has 11 residues. For the CDR3, the DNA is TGTGCCAGCAGTAGAGGGGAGACCCAGTACTTC. It specifies CASSRGETQYF.

This clone was found once. The genes are TRBV11-2 and TRBJ2-7, with 9 bases that match TRBD2. Germline V lookup: CDR1 SGHAT, CDR2 FQNNGV. Trimming cost V 3 bases and J 2 bases; bases outside gene matches: 5. This CDR3 comprises 15 residues. CDR3 protein: CASSFGASGAYEQYF. CDR3 bases: TGTGCCAGCAGCTTCGGGGCTAGCGGGGCCTACGAGCAGTACTTC.

This rearrangement joins TRBV7-3 to TRBJ2-1; 7 bases are shared with TRBD2. The CDR3 totals 14 residues. Germline trimming cut 3 bases from V and 7 bases from J; bases unmatched to any gene: 6. Germline CDR1 is SGHTA and CDR2 is FQGTGA. CDR3: CASSLSGARNEQFF. The CDR3 region has the DNA TGTGCCAGCAGCTTGAGCGGGGCGCGGAATGAGCAGTTCTTC.

The J gene is TRBJ2-7, the V gene TRBV28; 7 nucleotides line up with TRBD1. Per the germline V gene, CDR1 is MDHEN and CDR2 is SYDVKM. The CDR3 has 15 amino acids. With V trimmed by 6 bases and J by 3 bases, 11 bases remained unmatched. Written as DNA, the CDR3 is TGTGCCAGCAGCCCACCCGGGACAGAGGGCTACGAGCAGTACTTC. Its protein product is CASSPPGTEGYEQYF.

A single count supports this clone. The chain recombines TRBV30 with TRBJ2-3; D unclear. There are 12 residues in the CDR3. Trimming left V 4 bases short and J 2 bases short, with 7 bases between. CDR1 GTSNPN and CDR2 SVGIG come from the germline V gene (reference sequence). CDR3 nucleotide sequence: TGTGCCTGGACCTTAAACACAGATACGCAGTATTTT. As protein: CAWTLNTDTQYF.

The gene calls are TRBV10-3 and TRBJ2-3, with TRBD2 matching 9 bases. Looked up from germline, CDR1 is ENHRY and CDR2 is SYGVKD. The CDR3 is made up of 16 amino acids. Trimming removed 4 bases from V and 4 bases from J; junction bases left unmatched: 9. CDR3: CAISVGLAGLADTQYF. CDR3 bases: TGTGCCATCAGTGTGGGGCTAGCGGGGCTTGCAGATACGCAGTATTTT.

V and J are TRBV4-2 and TRBJ2-2, with D perhaps matching TRBD2 (6 bases). The CDR3 extends over 15 amino acids. V lost 0 bases and J lost 8, with 13 bases in between. Germline V CDR1 and CDR2: LGHNA, YNFKEQ. CDR3 loop: CASSQDGDFGGELFF. The CDR3, as DNA: TGTGCCAGCAGCCAAGATGGGGACTTCGGGGGGGAGCTGTTTTTT.

The V gene is TRBV2, the J gene TRBJ2-7; 8 nucleotides agree with TRBD2. CDR1 and CDR2 from the germline V gene are SNHLY and FYNNEI. J was trimmed by 6 bases and V by 8 bases; bases with no gene match: 9. The CDR3 sequence is 13 residues long. CDR3 sequence (DNA): TGTGCCAGCGGACGGGAGGGCCCGTTCGAGCAGTACTTC. Translated, it gives CASGREGPFEQYF.

The gene calls are TRBV27 and TRBJ2-6; TRBD1 agrees at 7 bases. There are 15 residues in the CDR3. V dropped 5 bases and J dropped 3; count of bases not matched to a gene: 4. Germline CDR1 reads MNHEY; CDR2 reads SMNVEV (reference sequence). The DNA for the CDR3 is TGTGCCAGCAGTAAGACAGGGTATGGGGCCAACGTCCTGACTTTC. It codes for CASSKTGYGANVLTF.

This rearrangement joins TRBV19 to TRBJ1-4; a weak D match, TRBD1 (5 bases). Germline assignment: CDR1 LNHDA and CDR2 SQIVND (reference sequence). The V and J ends lost 1 base and 3 bases respectively, with 9 bases between them. This CDR3 has 15 residues. The CDR3 sequence is CASSIGIGANEKLFF. CDR3 sequence (DNA): TGTGCCAGTAGTATAGGAATAGGGGCTAATGAAAAACTGTTTTTT.

The chain employs TRBV19 and TRBJ2-1; D perhaps matches TRBD1 (7 bases). This CDR3 has 16 amino acids. Germline V lookup: CDR1 LNHDA, CDR2 SQIVND (reference sequence). The germline V and J ends were trimmed by 1 base and 0 bases, with 10 bases remaining between them. The DNA for the CDR3 is TGTGCCAGTAGTATAGGGCGGGACAGCTCCTACAATGAGCAGTTCTTC. Protein sequence: CASSIGRDSSYNEQFF.

The chain has TRBV10-2 and TRBJ2-2, with 8 bases lining up with TRBD2. Losses at the gene ends were 8 bases for V and 5 bases for J; bases not matched to a gene: 19. This CDR3 has 18 residues. Looked up from germline, CDR1 is WSHSY and CDR2 is SAAADI. CDR3: CASRRGAGVVGLTGELFF. The CDR3 DNA follows: TGCGCCAGCCGCCGTGGAGCGGGAGTCGTGGGGCTTACCGGGGAGCTGTTTTTT.

This rearrangement joins TRBV5-1 to TRBJ2-7; TRBD2 is a possible D gene (6 bases). Germline V gene lookup returns CDR1 SGHRS and CDR2 YFSETQ. The ends were cut back, 1 base at V and 1 base at J, with 12 bases in the middle. The CDR3 runs to 15 residues. The DNA for the CDR3 is TGCGCCAGCAGCTTGAGGGACTCAAATTCCTACGAGCAGTACTTC. Translating gives CASSLRDSNSYEQYF.

The sample holds one count of this clone. This rearrangement joins TRBV6-1 to TRBJ1-1; D is perhaps TRBD1 (5 bases). V lost 2 bases to trimming and J lost 4 bases, with 11 bases between them. This CDR3 region has 14 residues. In germline, CDR1 is MNHNS, CDR2 SASEGT. The DNA for the CDR3 is TGTGCCAGCAGTGAATCCGGGGGTCTCACTGAAGCTTTCTTT. Translating it yields CASSESGGLTEAFF.

This clone appeared a few times. The chain carries TRBV28 and TRBJ1-1; TRBD1 aligns across 8 bases. CDR1 is MDHEN, CDR2 SYDVKM, per germline. The ends lost 7 bases at V and 5 bases at J; junction bases unmatched: 3. The CDR3 runs 12 residues. The CDR3 is CASKQGETEAFF. The DNA for the CDR3 is TGTGCCAGCAAACAGGGGGAAACTGAAGCTTTCTTT.

The genes are TRBV4-1 and TRBJ2-3, with D perhaps TRBD2 (5 bases). Germline V CDR1 and CDR2: MGHRA, YSYEKL. V was trimmed by 1 base and J by 3 bases, leaving 11 bases between them. The CDR3 is 15 residues long. CDR3 sequence reads: CASSQVPGSTDTQYF. CDR3 bases: TGCGCCAGCAGCCAAGTGCCTGGGAGTACAGATACGCAGTATTTT.

J is TRBJ1-5 and V is TRBV28; 8 nucleotides align to TRBD1. The length of the CDR3 is 12 residues. The V gene end was trimmed by 8 bases and the J gene end by 7 bases; junction bases not matched to a gene: 4. The germline V gene has CDR1 MDHEN and CDR2 SYDVKM. As DNA, the CDR3 is TGTGCCAGCGGACAGGGCCCGCAGCCCCAGCATTTT. Translation gives CASGQGPQPQHF.

This clone was found once. This chain uses TRBV6-1 with TRBJ2-3, with 12 bases identical to TRBD2. This CDR3 region has 16 residues. The germline V gene has CDR1 MNHNS and CDR2 SASEGT. The V segment lost 3 bases and the J segment 6 bases; nucleotides outside the gene matches: 7. Here the CDR3 reads CASSDLTSGRRDTQYF. DNA of the CDR3: TGTGCCAGCAGTGATTTGACTAGCGGGAGACGGGATACGCAGTATTTT.

This clone was detected only once. V and J are TRBV7-2 and TRBJ1-1, with 8 bases that match TRBD1. The CDR3 is made up of 15 amino acids. Germline loops: CDR1 SGHTA, CDR2 FQGNSA. Trimming removed 3 bases from V and 5 bases from J; junction bases left unmatched: 8. CDR3 DNA sequence: TGTGCCAGCAGCTTGAGGACAGGGAGAGGGACTGAAGCTTTCTTT. It codes for CASSLRTGRGTEAFF. The entire variable domain, with the rest obtained from reference TRBV7-2 and TRBJ1-1, is as follows: GAGVSQSPSNKVTEKGKDVELRCDPISGHTALYWYRQSLGQGLEFLIYFQGNSAPDKSGLPSDRFSAERTGGSVSTLTIQRTQQEDSAVYLCASSLRTGRGTEAFFGQGTRLTVV.

This rearrangement joins TRBV7-9 to TRBJ2-3, with D maybe TRBD1 (6 bases). The germline V and J ends were trimmed by 1 base and 5 bases, with 10 bases remaining between them. CDR1 and CDR2 from the germline V gene are SEHNR and FQNEAQ (reference sequence). This CDR3 spans 14 amino acids. CDR3 protein: CASSLDREGDTQYF. The CDR3 bases are TGTGCCAGCAGCTTAGACAGGGAAGGAGATACGCAGTATTTT. Supplemented by reference TRBV7-9 and TRBJ2-3, the full variable domain reads DTGVSQNPRHKITKRGQNVTFRCDPISEHNRLYWYRQTLGQGPEFLTYFQNEAQLEKSRLLSDRFSAERPKGSFSTLEIQRTEQGDSAMYLCASSLDREGDTQYFGPGTRLTVL.

The chain carries TRBV5-8 and TRBJ2-7, with 8 bases matching TRBD2. Germline-derived CDR1 and CDR2 are SGHTS and YDEGEE. The CDR3 is made up of 15 amino acids. The V and J ends lost 7 bases and 0 bases, in that order; junction bases with no gene match: 9. CDR3 residues: CASWPGGVNSYEQYF. The CDR3 coding sequence is TGTGCCAGCTGGCCCGGGGGGGTGAACTCCTACGAGCAGTACTTC.

The V call is TRBV25-1, the J call TRBJ2-1; TRBD2 might be the D (5 bases). This CDR3 is 15 amino acids long. The germline V gene encodes CDR1 MGHDK and CDR2 SYGVNS. Trimming stripped 1 base from V and 3 bases from J, with 10 bases between. The CDR3 bases are TGTGCCAGCAGTGAATTAAGCGACTACTACAATGAGCAGTTCTTC. Amino acids: CASSELSDYYNEQFF.

V gene TRBV5-4 combines with J gene TRBJ1-1; D gene uncertain. Germline V gives CDR1 SGHNT, CDR2 YYREEE (reference sequence). The germline V and J ends were trimmed by 2 bases and 10 bases, with 12 bases remaining between them. The CDR3 has 12 amino acids. In DNA, the CDR3 is TGTGCCAGCAGCTTTGGGCCGCTGCCAGCTTTCTTT. Translated: CASSFGPLPAFF.

The chain carries TRBV6-1 and TRBJ2-7; possibly TRBD2 for D (5 bases). The V end lost 3 bases, the J end lost 5 bases, and 11 bases lay between the germline ends. Germline V gene data show CDR1 as MNHNS and CDR2 as SASEGT. The CDR3 contains 13 residues. The CDR3 is CASSDGTGNEQYF. DNA of the CDR3: TGTGCCAGCAGTGACGGTACGGGGAACGAGCAGTACTTC.

The CDR3 reads CASSGWTSGRNEQFF. CDR3 DNA sequence: TGTGCCAGCAGCGGATGGACTAGCGGGAGGAATGAGCAGTTCTTC. The rearrangement joins TRBV9 to TRBJ2-1; 14 positions agree with TRBD2. Germline V gene lookup returns CDR1 SGDLS and CDR2 YYNGEE. The length of the CDR3 is 15 residues. Trimming removed 3 bases from V and 7 bases from J; junction bases left unmatched: 3.

The V and J genes are TRBV6-6 and TRBJ1-2, with a weak D call TRBD1 (6 bases). Trimming pared 0 bases from V and 7 bases from J, leaving 12 bases between. The CDR3 is made up of 14 amino acids. Germline CDR1 MNHNY, CDR2 SVGAGI (reference sequence). The CDR3 DNA reads as TGTGCCAGCAGTTACTCGTACGGACAGCCTGGCTACACCTTC. This sequence encodes CASSYSYGQPGYTF.

The chain employs TRBV9 and TRBJ2-2, with D uncertain. Trimming took 4 bases from V and 6 from J, leaving 13 bases between them. Germline V CDR1 and CDR2: SGDLS, YYNGEE. This CDR3 is 14 amino acids long. CDR3 coding DNA: TGTGCCAGCAGCCCCGAGGTGGAGCCCGGGGAGCTGTTTTTT. Its protein is CASSPEVEPGELFF.

The chain combines TRBV13 with TRBJ2-4; maybe TRBD1 (6 bases). The V and J ends lost 5 bases and 0 bases respectively, with 11 bases between them. Germline V CDR1 and CDR2: PRHDT, FYEKMQ (reference sequence). The length of the CDR3 is 15 residues. This CDR3 reads CASSPDSLAKNIQYF. The CDR3 nucleotides read TGTGCCAGCAGCCCGGACAGTCTAGCCAAAAACATTCAGTACTTC.

The genes are TRBV7-9 and TRBJ2-3, with D hard to call. This CDR3 has 14 residues. Germline V lookup: CDR1 SEHNR, CDR2 FQNEAQ (reference sequence). V gave up 3 bases and J gave up 0 bases, with 7 bases separating them. The CDR3 DNA is TGTGCCAGCAGCTTTTCAATTAGCACAGATACGCAGTATTTT. Its protein is CASSFSISTDTQYF.

The chain links TRBV5-4 to TRBJ2-7; 11 nucleotides align to TRBD2. The ends lost 4 bases at V and 1 base at J; junction bases unmatched: 7. CDR3 size: 16 residues. CDR1 and CDR2 from the germline V gene are SGHNT and YYREEE (reference sequence). CDR3 sequence: CASSPIGLAGSYEQYF. The CDR3 DNA sequence: TGTGCCAGCAGCCCGATCGGACTAGCGGGTTCCTACGAGCAGTACTTC.

The V gene is TRBV7-3, the J gene TRBJ2-1; 11 bases line up with TRBD2. With 2 bases clipped from V and 7 bases from J, the junction kept 10 bases outside the gene matches. Germline CDR1 reads SGHTA; CDR2 reads FQGTGA. This CDR3 spans 17 amino acids. CDR3 amino acids: CASSLLITSGSRNEQFF. The CDR3 nucleotides read TGTGCCAGCAGCTTATTGATTACTAGCGGGAGCAGGAATGAGCAGTTCTTC.

This clone was counted once. This chain joins TRBV9 and TRBJ2-7, with 12 bases aligning to TRBD2. The CDR3 totals 15 residues. Trimming cost V 3 bases and J 5 bases; bases outside gene matches: 6. Germline-derived CDR1 and CDR2 are SGDLS and YYNGEE. CDR3 protein: CASSGRLAGVHEQYF. The CDR3 region has the DNA TGTGCCAGCAGCGGGCGACTAGCGGGAGTCCACGAGCAGTACTTC.